This T cell receptor beta chain stems from a study of CD4+ T cells in melanoma (dated by TCRdb to 2022 to 2024). For the wider study: Neoantigen-specific CD4+ T cells in human melanoma were what the study investigated. Overall results and qualifications from the work: Diverse differentiation states were reported to be shown by neoantigen-specific CD4+ T cells in melanoma. The report described a correlation between neoantigen-specific CD4+ T cells and the function of CD8+ T cells, macrophages and B cells.

Donors were patients with melanoma. The CDR3 goes from the cysteine to the phenylalanine over 17 residues. The read is trimmed to its CDR3 DNA, 51 bases read in frame from base 1. CDR1 and CDR2, per the germline V gene (reference sequence), are PRHDT and FYEKMQ. The V and J ends are trimmed by 5 bases and 1 base, leaving 20 bases between them. The library was prepared using the immunoSEQ multiplex PCR assay. This is the immuneACCESS table as TCRdb keeps it, with only in-frame sequences that have V and J called. A part of the clones is gone; compared with another copy, unresolved V genes explain less than half, and the rest is unexplained. The sample data list 15,000 or so clones, and around 76% of these were observed just once. Of the sample, about 12% is held by the ten largest clones. Note on this clone: Its binding antigen is unknown. It has no much larger one-base neighbor in the sample; base qualities were not kept.

The sequence is built from TRBV13 and TRBJ1-2; the D gene is perhaps TRBD1, on 5 matching bases. Sequencing was performed on cells from a culture (not recorded whether cultured in vitro). The receptor was derived from a human donor with melanoma. The DNA is as follows: TGTGCCAGCAGCCGGCTTTATGGGGCGGGAAGTAACTATGGCTACACCTTC. Its translation reads: CASSRLYGAGSNYGYTF.